This T cell receptor beta chain stems from a study of T cells in women clearing cervical HPV infection. Study results and limitations: Controls had more TRBV6-7 (approximately 0.16%) than cases (approximately 0.11%). A classifier using richness and V gene abundances reached an AUC of approximately 0.79. Timing of associations relative to infection is unclear; T-cell subsets were not isolated.

The germline CDR1 and CDR2 sequences are LGHNA and YNFKEQ. The V segment lost 6 bases and the J segment 3 bases; nucleotides outside the gene matches: 10. This CDR3 contains 16 residues. As to this clone: Its antigen is unidentified. Read coverage stops 3 residues before the CDR3 terminus; the germline J gene supplies the remainder.

Each participant carried one incident cervical HPV16 infection only. The assay was immunoSEQ multiplex PCR, and TCRdb's table has in-frame clones only and misses some. There are fewer than 40,000 clones in the sample, with approximately 4.5% held by the top ten. The chain uses TRBV4-2 and TRBJ2-3, with 9 positions matching TRBD2. Material: blood buffy coat. This TCR was sampled from a woman aged 18 to 75 with a cervical HPV16 infection that either progressed to CIN3+ or cleared (not recorded which). The CDR3 region is CASRRDELAGTDTQYF. The CDR3 bases that were read are TGTGCCAGCAGACGAGACGAGCTAGCGGGGACAGATACG.